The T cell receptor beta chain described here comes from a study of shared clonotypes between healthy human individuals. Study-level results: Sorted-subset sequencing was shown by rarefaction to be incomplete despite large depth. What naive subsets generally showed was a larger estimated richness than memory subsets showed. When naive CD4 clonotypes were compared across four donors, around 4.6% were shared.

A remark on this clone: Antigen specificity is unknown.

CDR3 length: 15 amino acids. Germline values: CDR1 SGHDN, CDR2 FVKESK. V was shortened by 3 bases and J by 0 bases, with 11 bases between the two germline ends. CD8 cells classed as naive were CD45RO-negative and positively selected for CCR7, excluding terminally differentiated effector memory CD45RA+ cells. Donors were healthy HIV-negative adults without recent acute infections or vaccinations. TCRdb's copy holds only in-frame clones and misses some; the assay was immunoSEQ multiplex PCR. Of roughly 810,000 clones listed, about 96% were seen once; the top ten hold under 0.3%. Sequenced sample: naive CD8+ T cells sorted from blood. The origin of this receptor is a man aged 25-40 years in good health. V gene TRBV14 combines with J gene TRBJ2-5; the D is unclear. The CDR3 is CASSQWDGDQETQYF. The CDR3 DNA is TGTGCCAGCAGCCAGTGGGATGGGGACCAAGAGACCCAGTACTTC.